The sequence of this T cell receptor beta chain was determined in a study of blood T cell repertoires in COVID-19. At the level of the study: Sample material is recorded as cDNA or gDNA derived from T cells, B-cell-depleted T cells, or PBMCs.

The method was immunoSEQ multiplex PCR; TCRdb's version includes in-frame clones alone and lacks a portion of them. The sample lists approximately 500,000 clones, roughly 90% occurring once. Participant-given clinical history determined each cohort assignment. This CDR3 region has 15 residues. V dropped 7 bases and J dropped 1 base, with 12 bases sitting between them. Germline V CDR1 and CDR2: KGHDR, SFDVKD. This chain connects TRBV24-1 to TRBJ1-4; D is unresolved. This clonotype originated in a woman in her 40s who had recovered from COVID-19. Sequencing was carried out using PBMCs or T cells enriched from blood (not recorded which). The CDR3 DNA follows: TGTGCCACCAGGCCCGCCGGGGAAACTAATGAAAAACTGTTTTTT. Its translation is CATRPAGETNEKLFF.